The 8 T cell receptor beta chains below all came from one sample that was sequenced in a study of radiotherapy plus CTLA-4 blockade in lung cancer. Sequencing was performed with immunoSEQ multiplex PCR; in TCRdb, only in-frame clones are kept and a portion is missing. The sample lists about 95,000 clones; approximately 83% were seen once. The sample consisted of peripheral blood, taken from a patient treated with radiotherapy plus ipilimumab. The receptors were gathered from a human donor with non-small cell lung cancer who had stable disease on radiotherapy plus ipilimumab.

The sample holds one count of this clone. The chain combines TRBV5-4 with TRBJ1-1; possibly TRBD1 for D (5 bases). Trimming took 0 bases from V and 7 from J, leaving 10 bases between them. Germline V gene data show CDR1 as SGHNT and CDR2 as YYREEE (reference sequence). CDR3 length equals 13 residues. The CDR3 sequence is CASSLGGTGEAFF. DNA of the CDR3: TGTGCCAGCAGCTTGGGGGGGACGGGTGAAGCTTTCTTT.

V and J are TRBV6-1 and TRBJ1-1, with TRBD1 as a possible D gene (6 bases). Germline CDR1 reads MNHNS; CDR2 reads SASEGT. This CDR3 has 13 residues. Trimming left V 6 bases short and J 7 bases short, with 15 bases between. CDR3: CASRLTGGLEAFF. Written as DNA, the CDR3 is TGTGCCAGCAGGCTGACAGGAGGCCTTGAAGCTTTCTTT.

This chain connects TRBV7-9 to TRBJ2-1; 13 bases are a match to TRBD2. This CDR3 is built from 18 residues. Trimming cost V 2 bases and J 5 bases; bases outside gene matches: 9. Germline V gene data show CDR1 as SEHNR and CDR2 as FQNEAQ (reference sequence). In DNA, the CDR3 is TGTGCCAGCAGCTTACCGAGGAGACTAGCGGGGGGTGACAATGAGCAGTTCTTC. Its translation is CASSLPRRLAGGDNEQFF.

The J gene is TRBJ1-4, the V gene TRBV6-5; the match to TRBD1 covers 9 bases. In germline, CDR1 is MNHEY, CDR2 SVGAGI. This CDR3 is 14 amino acids long. The V segment lost 5 bases and the J segment 3 bases; nucleotides outside the gene matches: 1. This CDR3 reads CASSRDRANEKLFF. In DNA, the CDR3 is TGTGCCAGCAGTCGGGACAGGGCTAATGAAAAACTGTTTTTT.

The rearrangement joins TRBV5-1 to TRBJ1-2; D not certain. Germline loops: CDR1 SGHRS, CDR2 YFSETQ. This CDR3 comprises 13 residues. Trimming shortened V by 2 bases and J by 2 bases, and 7 bases separated the two germline ends. This CDR3 is CASSLDGNYGYTF. CDR3 bases: TGCGCCAGCAGCTTAGACGGAAACTATGGCTACACCTTC.

This chain joins TRBV11-2 and TRBJ2-3; TRBD2 aligns across 7 bases. The germline V gene encodes CDR1 SGHAT and CDR2 FQNNGV. This CDR3 has 18 residues. V shed 3 bases and J 0 bases; nucleotides not matched to a gene: 12. In nucleotides, the CDR3 is TGTGCCAGCAGCTTGTGGCTTAGCGGGCAGGCTAGCACAGATACGCAGTATTTT. This sequence encodes CASSLWLSGQASTDTQYF.

V gene TRBV5-6 combines with J gene TRBJ1-2; D gene uncertain. The CDR3 totals 13 residues. CDR1 is SGHDT and CDR2 is YYEEEE in the germline V gene. V was cut by 0 bases and J by 7 bases, with 10 bases left in between. CDR3 sequence reads: CASSLEGRGGYTF. CDR3 DNA sequence: TGTGCCAGCAGCTTGGAGGGTCGCGGTGGCTACACCTTC.

This chain links TRBV28 with TRBJ1-5, with D perhaps TRBD1 (5 bases). The V and J ends lost 8 bases and 5 bases respectively, with 19 bases between them. This CDR3 region has 15 residues. From germline, CDR1 is MDHEN and CDR2 SYDVKM. CDR3 nucleotide sequence: TGTGCCAGCCAGGACGGGCAGGGAGTTGATCAGCCCCAGCATTTT. It yields the protein CASQDGQGVDQPQHF.